These 9 T cell receptor beta chains were sequenced from one sample in a study of CD8 T cells in ankylosing spondylitis. TCRdb fed the 5' RACE reads into MiXCR, producing one record per CDR3 protein. The data contain 40,000 or so distinct CDR3 sequences, approximately 10% of them singletons. The sample comprised blood, either unsorted or a sorted T cell fraction (not recorded which). These TCRs come from a male donor with ankylosing spondylitis or in good health (not recorded which).

Ten or more counts support this clonotype. The chain has TRBV15 and TRBJ1-1; D is ambiguous. Per germline, CDR1 LNHNV and CDR2 YYDKDF (reference sequence). This CDR3 is built from 12 residues. The V end lost 5 bases, the J end lost 3 bases, and 7 bases lay between the germline ends. The CDR3 sequence: CATSERHTEAFF. The DNA of the CDR3 is TGTGCCACCAGCGAACGGCACACTGAAGCTTTCTTT.

This clonotype came up many times. V and J are TRBV5-1 and TRBJ2-3; 7 bases map to TRBD2. Unmatched junction bases numbered 10, after V lost 5 bases and J lost 4 bases. Germline assignment: CDR1 SGHRS and CDR2 YFSETQ. There are 15 residues in the CDR3. Here the CDR3 reads CASRARVGGSDTQYF. The CDR3 coding sequence is TGCGCCAGCAGAGCCCGGGTGGGAGGGTCAGATACGCAGTATTTT.

This sequence joins TRBV7-9 and TRBJ2-1; D may correspond to TRBD1 or TRBD2 (5 bases each). The germline CDR1 and CDR2 sequences are SEHNR and FQNEAQ (reference sequence). This CDR3 spans 15 amino acids. V dropped 8 bases and J dropped 0 bases, with 14 bases sitting between them. CDR3 in amino acids: CASGPGLPSYNEQFF. CDR3 nucleotide sequence: TGTGCCAGCGGCCCGGGGCTCCCCTCCTACAATGAGCAGTTCTTC.

This clonotype was recorded many times. The rearrangement links TRBV6-1 to TRBJ2-2; 7 bases map to TRBD2. This CDR3 spans 15 amino acids. Trimming took 3 bases from V and 1 from J; bases not matched to a gene: 2. Germline CDR1 and CDR2: MNHNS and SASEGT. CDR3: CASSELAENTGELFF. The CDR3 nucleotides are TGTGCCAGCAGTGAGCTAGCGGAGAACACCGGGGAGCTGTTTTTT.

This clonotype was observed at least ten times. The V call is TRBV11-2, the J call TRBJ2-3; possibly TRBD1 for D (5 bases). V was pared by 0 bases and J by 6 bases, with 16 bases between. The CDR3 runs 16 residues. CDR1 is SGHAT and CDR2 is FQNNGV in the germline V gene. CDR3 residues: CASSLDGAGAADTQYF. The CDR3 region has the DNA TGTGCCAGCAGCTTAGATGGGGCCGGAGCAGCCGATACGCAGTATTTT.

This clonotype turned up a few times. The chain has TRBV19 and TRBJ2-6, with 9 bases identical to TRBD2. With V trimmed by 3 bases and J by 1 base, 10 bases remained unmatched. The CDR3 sequence is 19 residues long. Germline-derived CDR1 and CDR2 are LNHDA and SQIVND (reference sequence). CDR3 DNA sequence: TGTGCCAGTAGTATCGGGCTAGCGGGAAGGATTTCTGGGGCCAACGTCCTGACTTTC. Translation: CASSIGLAGRISGANVLTF.

About this clonotype: Since a much larger clone is just one base distant, this may be a read error. This chain links TRBV12-3 or TRBV12-4 with TRBJ2-1, with D tentatively TRBD2 (7 bases). This CDR3 has 19 residues. The CDR3 nucleotides read TGTACCAGCAGTTTACGGGGCGGCGGGGGCGAGGGGTCGGTCTATGAGCAGTTCTTC. This codes for CTSSLRGGGGEGSVYEQFF.

This clonotype was detected many times. The chain uses TRBV29-1 and TRBJ2-2; perhaps TRBD2 as D (6 bases). The length of the CDR3 is 12 residues. Germline values: CDR1 SQVTM, CDR2 ANQGSEA. As DNA, the CDR3 is TGCATTTTCGGGAGCATCTCCGGGGAGCTGTTTTTT. This codes for CIFGSISGELFF.

This clonotype was observed many times. The V call is TRBV11-1, the J call TRBJ2-4; D is unresolved. V lost 1 base and J lost 0, with 16 bases in between. CDR3 length equals 18 residues. Germline V lookup: CDR1 SGHAT, CDR2 FQDESV (reference sequence). The DNA of the CDR3 is TGTGCCAGCAGCTTAGGAGTCGTGCAAGAGATAGCCAAAAACATTCAGTACTTC. Its protein is CASSLGVVQEIAKNIQYF. The complete variable domain, with remaining parts taken from reference TRBV11-1 and TRBJ2-4, reads EAEVAQSPRYKITEKSQAVAFWCDPISGHATLYWYRQILGQGPELLVQFQDESVVDDSQLPKDRFSAERLKGVDSTLKIQPAELGDSAMYLCASSLGVVQEIAKNIQYFGAGTRLSVL.